This TCR beta chain was profiled in a study of cytomegalovirus exposure and HLA in healthy donors. Trimming pared 3 bases from V and 12 bases from J, leaving 9 bases between. Germline CDR1 is LNHDA and CDR2 is SQIVND (reference sequence). This CDR3 region has 11 residues. With 60 Vbeta and 13 Jbeta primers, the PCR was carried out. Only in-frame clones appear in the TCRdb table, and some are missing; sequencing was by immunoSEQ multiplex PCR. The sample lists under 250,000 clones, 60% to 80% occurring once. Study-wide points: In a later analysis, most CMV-associated TCR beta chains appeared HLA-restricted. Previously analyzed data showed that most TCR beta V segments were productive at a frequency of about 87% or about 30%. The study carried out a later analysis of TCR beta sequences. It associated approximately 15,000 of them with specific HLA alleles at a false discovery rate of 0.05.

With respect to this clone: Its antigen remains unidentified.

This clonotype originated in a male donor in good health and CMV-seronegative. The sequenced sample was PBMCs. The genes are TRBV19 and TRBJ2-1; D unclear. Here the CDR3 DNA reads TGTGCCAGTAGTATCGGAGTGGTGCAGTTCTTC. Translation: CASSIGVVQFF.